Listed here is a single T cell receptor beta chain. As yet, its antigen is unknown. The data were produced by immunoSEQ multiplex PCR, yet TCRdb's version contains in-frame clones alone and is incomplete. The sample includes fewer than 35,000 clones, approximately 72% seen only once; the top ten take 2% to 3%. The germline CDR1 and CDR2 sequences are SNHLY and FYNNEI. V lost 4 bases to trimming and J lost 3 bases; unmatched junction nucleotides: 0. CDR3 length equals 12 residues. The data were taken from a study of STAT5B mutations in CD4+ large granular lymphocyte leukemia. Study-wide background: Healthy donors showed HLA-associated enrichment of the CDR3 'QG' motif. Study results and caveats: 8/27 top patient clones versus 2/35 control clones were TRBV06-family.

The source is a human donor in good health. Sequencing input: CD4+ T cells from blood buffy coats. The chain carries TRBV2 and TRBJ2-7, with 7 bases fitting TRBD2. For the CDR3, the DNA is TGTGCCAGCAGTGGGGACTACTACGAGCAGTACTTC. Its protein is CASSGDYYEQYF.